The next 26 T cell receptor beta chains were all read from a single sample in a study of identical twins. Via MiXCR, TCRdb re-called the 5' RACE reads, giving one row per CDR3 protein. The table has about 470,000 distinct CDR3 sequences, approximately 25% seen once; the top ten hold about 3%. These data also formed part of another study, on T cells expressing NK-cell markers.

The sequenced sample was CD4+ T cells sorted from blood. These receptors all come from a woman under 30 in good health.

The V call is TRBV29-1, the J call TRBJ1-1; D remains ambiguous. The V and J ends lost 5 bases and 0 bases respectively, with 7 bases between them. The CDR3 is 12 residues long. In germline, CDR1 is SQVTM, CDR2 ANQGSEA. In nucleotides, the CDR3 is TGCAGCGTTTCCACACTGAACACTGAAGCTTTCTTT. It is translated as CSVSTLNTEAFF.

There are a few counts of this clonotype. V usage is TRBV12-3 or TRBV12-4 and J usage is TRBJ2-7; 9 nucleotides agree with TRBD1. The trim removed 1 base at V and 2 bases at J, leaving 6 bases unmatched. This CDR3 has 16 amino acids. CDR3 sequence: CASSLGQQGAAYEQYF. CDR3 in DNA: TGTGCCAGCAGTTTAGGTCAACAGGGGGCGGCCTACGAGCAGTACTTC.

In this sample, this clonotype turned up once. The J gene is TRBJ1-2, the V gene TRBV10-3; no firm D call. The CDR3 runs to 11 residues. In germline, CDR1 is ENHRY, CDR2 SYGVKD. Trimming stripped 4 bases from V and 7 bases from J, with 7 bases between. DNA of the CDR3: TGTGCCATCAGTGCGTATAGTGGCTACACCTTC. Its translation is CAISAYSGYTF.

This clonotype was counted between two and nine times. This chain joins TRBV6-5 and TRBJ1-5, with 7 bases aligning to TRBD1. V lost 0 bases and J lost 6; bases outside the gene matches: 5. The CDR3 has 15 residues. CDR1 and CDR2 (germline): MNHEY, SVGAGI. In DNA, the CDR3 is TGTGCCAGCAGTTACTCTACAGGGGCAGGTCAGCCCCAGCATTTT. Its protein product is CASSYSTGAGQPQHF.

This clonotype has only a few counts. The chain couples TRBV12-3 or TRBV12-4 to TRBJ2-3; 11 nucleotides agree with TRBD2. J lost 1 base, V lost 9 bases, and 6 bases had no gene match. This CDR3 spans 15 amino acids. CDR3 coding DNA: TGTGCCAGTCTAAAGGGACTAGCGGGCACAGATACGCAGTATTTT. Amino acids: CASLKGLAGTDTQYF.

The chain combines TRBV5-5 with TRBJ1-1, with D possibly TRBD1 on 6 matching bases. Looked up from germline, CDR1 is SGHKS and CDR2 is YYEKEE (reference sequence). V was trimmed by 4 bases and J by 3 bases, leaving 13 bases between them. The CDR3 is 14 amino acids. CDR3 DNA: TGTGCCAGCAGCCAAGGGGGGACGGACACTGAAGCTTTCTTT. This translates into CASSQGGTDTEAFF.

The chain recombines TRBV11-2 with TRBJ2-7; a weak D match, TRBD2 (5 bases). Germline CDR1 reads SGHAT; CDR2 reads FQNNGV. This CDR3 contains 16 residues. Trimming stripped 2 bases from V and 3 bases from J, with 17 bases between. The CDR3 spells CASSLSLAPYLYEQYF. The CDR3 nucleotides read TGTGCCAGCAGCTTAAGTCTAGCCCCTTACCTCTACGAGCAGTACTTC.

The rearrangement joins TRBV5-1 to TRBJ2-2; no clear D. Trimming removed 6 bases at V and 0 bases at J, with 9 bases between. This CDR3 is built from 14 residues. Germline values: CDR1 SGHRS, CDR2 YFSETQ. CDR3 DNA sequence: TGCGCCAGCAAAGACATCGCGAACACCGGGGAGCTGTTTTTT. This translates into CASKDIANTGELFF. Complete variable domain (other parts from reference TRBV5-1 and TRBJ2-2): KAGVTQTPRYLIKTRGQQVTLSCSPISGHRSVSWYQQTPGQGLQFLFEYFSETQRNKGNFPGRFSGRQFSNSRSEMNVSTLELGDSALYLCASKDIANTGELFFGEGSRLTVL.

This clonotype was recorded a few times. This chain uses TRBV12-3 or TRBV12-4 with TRBJ2-7; TRBD1 matches 8 bases. The V gene end was trimmed by 5 bases and the J gene end by 2 bases; junction bases not matched to a gene: 5. This CDR3 has 14 amino acids. The CDR3 DNA reads as TGTGCCAGCAGTACCCCGGACAGGGCCTACGAGCAGTACTTC. It is translated as CASSTPDRAYEQYF.

The chain is built from TRBV3-1 and TRBJ1-6, with 8 nucleotides matching TRBD1. With V trimmed by 6 bases and J by 8 bases, 6 bases remained unmatched. CDR1 and CDR2 from the germline V gene are LGHDT and YNNKEL (reference sequence). The CDR3 is 14 residues long. CDR3 loop: CASSLRQGYSPLHF. For the CDR3, the DNA is TGTGCCAGCAGTCTACGACAGGGGTATTCACCCCTCCACTTT.

This sequence joins TRBV11-2 and TRBJ2-1; 9 bases fit TRBD2. J lost 7 bases, V lost 5 bases, and 9 bases had no gene match. CDR3 length: 15 residues. Germline CDR1 and CDR2: SGHAT and FQNNGV. DNA for the CDR3: TGTGCCAGCAGCCCTCTAGCGGGATATTCGAATGAGCAGTTCTTC. Protein: CASSPLAGYSNEQFF.

The chain is built from TRBV20-1 and TRBJ2-5, with D tentatively TRBD2 (5 bases). Germline values: CDR1 DFQATT, CDR2 SNEGSKA (reference sequence). The V and J ends lost 3 bases and 4 bases respectively, with 12 bases between them. The CDR3 length is 13 residues. CDR3 DNA sequence: TGCAGTGCTAGTTCTAGCCCCATAGAGACCCAGTACTTC. It yields the protein CSASSSPIETQYF.

This chain's CDR3 is CASSHRDSSYNEQFF. The CDR3 nucleotides read TGTGCCAGCTCACACCGAGATAGCTCCTACAATGAGCAGTTCTTC. The rearrangement uses TRBV18 and TRBJ2-1; D is unclear. Trimming stripped 4 bases from V and 0 bases from J, with 10 bases between. Germline V CDR1 and CDR2: KGHSH, LQKENI. This CDR3 is built from 15 residues.

This clonotype was seen a handful of times. The chain recombines TRBV6-1 with TRBJ1-5; D is possibly TRBD1 (6 bases). Looked up from germline, CDR1 is MNHNS and CDR2 is SASEGT. The CDR3 has 13 residues. Trimming left V 2 bases short and J 4 bases short, with 6 bases between. CDR3 residues: CASSEQGNQPQHF. The CDR3 bases are TGTGCCAGCAGTGAACAGGGGAATCAGCCCCAGCATTTT.

This clonotype appeared a few times. The rearrangement joins TRBV11-2 to TRBJ2-1; D is uncertain. From germline, CDR1 is SGHAT and CDR2 FQNNGV. The V and J ends lost 0 bases and 7 bases respectively, with 10 bases between them. This CDR3 contains 14 residues. The CDR3 nucleotides read TGTGCCAGCAGCTTAGACGCCACCAGAAATGAGCAGTTCTTC. It specifies CASSLDATRNEQFF.

The J gene is TRBJ2-7, the V gene TRBV6-5; no clear D gene. Germline V gene lookup returns CDR1 MNHEY and CDR2 SVGAGI. The CDR3 runs 14 residues. Deletions cut 3 bases from V and 4 bases from J, with 13 bases between. As DNA, the CDR3 is TGTGCCAGCAGTTATTCCTCTGGCCCTTACGAGCAGTACTTC. Translating gives CASSYSSGPYEQYF.

The gene calls are TRBV20-1 and TRBJ2-7; TRBD2 aligns across 7 bases. With 3 bases clipped from V and 6 bases from J, the junction kept 11 bases outside the gene matches. Germline CDR1 is DFQATT and CDR2 is SNEGSKA (reference sequence). The length of the CDR3 is 14 residues. CDR3 sequence: CSASVGRGSFEQYF. The CDR3 coding sequence is TGCAGTGCTAGTGTCGGGCGGGGGAGTTTCGAGCAGTACTTC.

V and J are TRBV5-1 and TRBJ1-6; D might be TRBD1 (5 bases). Germline V gene data show CDR1 as SGHRS and CDR2 as YFSETQ. V lost 4 bases, J lost 6 bases, and 17 bases lay in between. The CDR3 runs to 16 residues. This CDR3 is CASSPLTAIPNSPLHF. The CDR3 DNA follows: TGCGCCAGCAGCCCGCTGACAGCTATACCTAATTCACCCCTCCACTTT.

The V and J genes are TRBV5-1 and TRBJ2-1; 9 bases fit TRBD1. V lost 4 bases to trimming and J lost 7 bases; unmatched junction nucleotides: 3. The germline CDR1 and CDR2 sequences are SGHRS and YFSETQ. The CDR3 runs to 13 residues. The CDR3: CASSMGQGNEQFF. For the CDR3, the DNA is TGCGCCAGCAGCATGGGACAGGGAAATGAGCAGTTCTTC.

This clonotype was seen a few times. The genes are TRBV12-3 or TRBV12-4 and TRBJ1-3; D gene ambiguous. V shed 6 bases and J shed 1 base, with 7 bases lying between them. This CDR3 spans 13 amino acids. CDR3 coding DNA: TGTGCCAGCAGGGACTTATCTGGAAACACCATATATTTT. Translating gives CASRDLSGNTIYF.

This rearrangement joins TRBV3-1 to TRBJ2-1, with TRBD2 as a possible D gene (6 bases). This CDR3 is 15 amino acids long. V lost 6 bases and J 0 bases, leaving 12 bases between the germline ends. Germline assignment: CDR1 LGHDT and CDR2 YNNKEL (reference sequence). DNA for the CDR3: TGTGCCAGCAGAGGGCGGGGAAGCTCCTACAATGAGCAGTTCTTC. This gives the protein CASRGRGSSYNEQFF.

This chain joins TRBV7-2 and TRBJ2-5, with 9 positions matching TRBD1. The ends lost 5 bases at V and 5 bases at J; junction bases unmatched: 3. CDR3 length: 13 amino acids. Germline V gene lookup returns CDR1 SGHTA and CDR2 FQGNSA. The DNA for the CDR3 is TGTGCCAGCAGCGCACAGGGGGCTGAGACCCAGTACTTC. This gives the protein CASSAQGAETQYF.

This sequence joins TRBV5-1 and TRBJ1-1; 9 nucleotides match TRBD1. The CDR3 sequence is 15 residues long. J lost 3 bases, V lost 3 bases, and 6 bases had no gene match. In germline, CDR1 is SGHRS, CDR2 YFSETQ. This CDR3 reads CASSWTGVGDTEAFF. Here the CDR3 DNA reads TGCGCCAGCAGCTGGACAGGGGTTGGGGACACTGAAGCTTTCTTT.

This clonotype was counted a few times. A read error may be the cause here, since a much bigger clone is one base away. The chain couples TRBV7-2 to TRBJ2-5; no definite D call. V lost 2 bases and J 4 bases, leaving 5 bases between the germline ends. CDR1 and CDR2 from the germline V gene are SGHTA and FQGNSA. The CDR3 runs to 12 residues. CDR3 amino acids: CASSLIPETQYF. The CDR3, as DNA: TGTGCCAGCAGCTTAATCCCAGAGACCCAGTACTTC.

This clonotype has only a few counts. V gene TRBV7-2 combines with J gene TRBJ2-1; possibly TRBD2 for D (5 bases). V gave up 0 bases and J gave up 12 bases, with 9 bases separating them. CDR1 is SGHTA, CDR2 FQGNSA, per germline. The length of the CDR3 is 12 residues. CDR3 in amino acids: CASSLAGEGQFF. Written as DNA, the CDR3 is TGTGCCAGCAGCTTAGCGGGAGAAGGGCAGTTCTTC.

The rearrangement uses TRBV20-1 and TRBJ1-1; D not resolved. V dropped 6 bases and J dropped 0 bases, with 8 bases sitting between them. There are 12 residues in the CDR3. Germline V gene data show CDR1 as DFQATT and CDR2 as SNEGSKA (reference sequence). The CDR3 loop reads CSARRLNTEAFF. The CDR3 DNA sequence: TGCAGTGCCCGCCGGCTGAACACTGAAGCTTTCTTT.